The next 27 T cell receptor beta chains were all read from a single sample in a study of Tregs in tolerant kidney transplant recipients. TCRdb's table, derived via immunoSEQ multiplex PCR, lists solely in-frame clones and lacks some. Seen here are 55,000 to 75,000 clones, around 87% observed once, and the top ten hold around 4%. Related graft donors supplied nonmyeloablative bone marrow transplants, and mixed chimerism was transient. Sequenced here: CD4+ T cells from blood (PBMCs), sampled 6 months after the transplant. The receptors come from a human patient who received a combined kidney and bone marrow transplant. The graft donor may have contributed some T cells.

This chain links TRBV28 with TRBJ1-2; D gene unclear. V was trimmed by 7 bases and J by 5 bases, leaving 14 bases between them. Germline V gene sequence: CDR1 MDHEN, CDR2 SYDVKM. The CDR3 consists of 13 residues. The CDR3 here is CASTPELVYGYTF. CDR3 nucleotide sequence: TGTGCCAGCACCCCCGAGTTGGTTTATGGCTACACCTTC.

The rearrangement links TRBV30 to TRBJ1-5; D is perhaps TRBD1 (6 bases). The ends were cut back, 5 bases at V and 12 bases at J, with 14 bases in the middle. The CDR3 loop spans 11 amino acids. The germline CDR1 and CDR2 sequences are GTSNPN and SVGIG (reference sequence). This CDR3 reads CAWGDQGLQHF. The CDR3 DNA sequence: TGTGCCTGGGGGGACCAGGGGCTCCAGCATTTT. Complete variable domain (other parts from reference TRBV30 and TRBJ1-5): SQTIHQWPATLVQPVGSPLSLECTVEGTSNPNLYWYRQAAGRGLQLLFYSVGIGQISSEVPQNLSASRPQDRQFILSSKKLLLSDSGFYLCAWGDQGLQHFGDGTRLSIL.

J is TRBJ2-2 and V is TRBV7-9; 8 positions match TRBD2. CDR1 SEHNR and CDR2 FQNEAQ come from the germline V gene (reference sequence). The CDR3 contains 15 residues. V lost 5 bases to trimming and J lost 3 bases; unmatched junction nucleotides: 5. CDR3: CASSPASGHTGELFF. The CDR3 DNA sequence: TGTGCCAGCAGCCCCGCTAGCGGGCACACCGGGGAGCTGTTTTTT.

This clone was seen only a few times. The chain carries TRBV2 and TRBJ2-6; 9 nucleotides align to TRBD1. In germline, CDR1 is SNHLY, CDR2 FYNNEI. The CDR3 consists of 17 residues. V trimming: 6 bases; J trimming: 0 bases; junction bases outside the gene matches: 6. CDR3 nucleotide sequence: TGTGCCAGCAGCCCGGGACAGGGAAACTCTGGGGCCAACGTCCTGACTTTC. This gives the protein CASSPGQGNSGANVLTF.

This chain joins TRBV6-1 and TRBJ1-5; tentative D call: TRBD1 (5 bases). Trimming cost V 6 bases and J 5 bases, with 11 bases left between them. This CDR3 contains 13 residues. Per the germline V gene, CDR1 is MNHNS and CDR2 is SASEGT. CDR3 nucleotide sequence: TGTGCCAGCAGATTTATAGGGGATCAGCCCCAGCATTTT. Amino acid sequence: CASRFIGDQPQHF.

J is TRBJ2-5 and V is TRBV15; possible D gene TRBD2, 5 bases. Trimming took 3 bases from V and 5 from J, leaving 16 bases between them. Germline CDR1 reads LNHNV; CDR2 reads YYDKDF (reference sequence). This CDR3 has 15 residues. Here the CDR3 DNA reads TGTGCCACCAGCAGGGCCGGAACTAGTGGGGAGACCCAGTACTTC. It yields the protein CATSRAGTSGETQYF.

Written as DNA, the CDR3 is TGTGCCAGCAGCCGTCGCCTCGAGGGCGGGGAGCTGTTTTTT. Protein: CASSRRLEGGELFF. The chain combines TRBV11-3 with TRBJ2-2; D may be TRBD2 (5 bases). The CDR3 spans 14 residues. In germline, CDR1 is SGHNT, CDR2 YENEEA. V was pared by 5 bases and J by 7 bases, with 14 bases between.

Here the CDR3 reads CASSVSYGTGVYEQYF. In nucleotides, the CDR3 is TGTGCCAGCAGTGTCAGCTACGGGACAGGGGTCTACGAGCAGTACTTC. The chain links TRBV28 to TRBJ2-7; the match to TRBD1 covers 10 bases. Germline assignment: CDR1 MDHEN and CDR2 SYDVKM. Trimming took 5 bases from V and 3 from J; bases not matched to a gene: 10. The CDR3 length is 16 residues.

For the CDR3, the DNA is TGCGCCAGCAGCTTCGACACAGGGGTGCCCTCCGAGCAGTACTTC. Encoded protein: CASSFDTGVPSEQYF. V is TRBV5-1 and J is TRBJ2-7, with TRBD1 matching 7 bases. The junction had 11 bases not matched to a gene; V was cut back by 2 bases and J by 6 bases. The CDR3 contains 15 residues. Germline V gives CDR1 SGHRS, CDR2 YFSETQ.

The chain couples TRBV9 to TRBJ2-3; 12 bases agree with TRBD2. The CDR3 contains 18 residues. The germline CDR1 and CDR2 sequences are SGDLS and YYNGEE. The trim removed 3 bases at V and 1 base at J, leaving 9 bases unmatched. The CDR3 nucleotides are TGTGCCAGCAGCGCGAAACTAGCGGGGGGACCAGGCACAGATACGCAGTATTTT. It encodes CASSAKLAGGPGTDTQYF. The full variable domain, with the rest looked up from reference TRBV9 and TRBJ2-3, is DSGVTQTPKHLITATGQRVTLRCSPRSGDLSVYWYQQSLDQGLQFLIQYYNGEERAKGNILERFSAQQFPDLHSELNLSSLELGDSALYFCASSAKLAGGPGTDTQYFGPGTRLTVL.

This chain links TRBV6-4 with TRBJ2-3; 13 nucleotides agree with TRBD2. Germline assignment: CDR1 MRHNA and CDR2 SNTAGT. V shed 3 bases and J 3 bases; nucleotides not matched to a gene: 6. This CDR3 comprises 17 residues. The CDR3 DNA is TGTGCCAGCAGTGAAGGGAGGACTAGCGGGAGTACAGATACGCAGTATTTT. This gives the protein CASSEGRTSGSTDTQYF.

The chain combines TRBV11-3 with TRBJ2-7; 7 bases line up with TRBD2. V was clipped by 2 bases and J by 5 bases; unmatched bases: 9. From germline, CDR1 is SGHNT and CDR2 YENEEA. This CDR3 contains 15 residues. CDR3 nucleotides: TGTGCCAGCAGCTTAAGGGAGGGCCTGAGGGACGAGCAGTACTTC. Residues: CASSLREGLRDEQYF.

Written as DNA, the CDR3 is TGTGCCAGCAGTCCTGCACTCGGCTACACCTTC. As protein: CASSPALGYTF. The rearrangement joins TRBV6-5 to TRBJ1-2; no definite D call. The CDR3 length is 11 residues. V was trimmed by 5 bases and J by 8 bases, leaving 9 bases between them. The V gene's germline CDR1 is MNHEY and CDR2 SVGAGI.

The chain uses TRBV4-3 and TRBJ2-4; 9 bases agree with TRBD2. The germline V gene encodes CDR1 LGHNA and CDR2 YSLEER. This CDR3 is built from 18 residues. The ends lost 1 base at V and 1 base at J; junction bases unmatched: 8. CDR3 DNA sequence: TGCGCCAGCAGCCAAGGTCCTAGCGGGGTATCGGCCAAAAACATTCAGTACTTC. Its protein product is CASSQGPSGVSAKNIQYF.

The chain carries TRBV7-8 and TRBJ2-1, with 14 bases lining up with TRBD2. Germline assignment: CDR1 SGHVS and CDR2 FQNEAQ. V lost 5 bases and J lost 0; bases outside the gene matches: 6. The CDR3 runs 18 residues. CDR3 amino acids: CASSPRTSGGLSYNEQFF. In DNA form, the CDR3 reads TGTGCCAGCAGCCCCCGGACTAGCGGGGGGCTCTCCTACAATGAGCAGTTCTTC.

V is TRBV4-3 and J is TRBJ2-1; 8 bases match TRBD2. This CDR3 spans 17 amino acids. The V gene's germline CDR1 is LGHNA and CDR2 YSLEER. V shed 3 bases, J shed 7 bases, and the junction held 14 bases outside the gene matches. In nucleotides, the CDR3 is TGCGCCAGCAGCCAGGACTCAAGGGTAGCGGGGTTGAATGAGCAGTTCTTC. Translating it yields CASSQDSRVAGLNEQFF.

The chain has TRBV10-3 and TRBJ2-2, with 10 bases that match TRBD1. V trimming: 0 bases; J trimming: 3 bases; junction bases outside the gene matches: 1. CDR1 and CDR2 from the germline V gene are ENHRY and SYGVKD. This CDR3 is built from 16 residues. CDR3 DNA sequence: TGTGCCATCAGTGAGTCCGGGACAGGGGACACCGGGGAGCTGTTTTTT. Its protein product is CAISESGTGDTGELFF.

The gene calls are TRBV6-5 and TRBJ2-7; D is ambiguous. The CDR3 covers 15 residues. V was pared by 7 bases and J by 6 bases, with 22 bases between. Germline CDR1 is MNHEY and CDR2 is SVGAGI. CDR3 sequence: CASTPNFNLLREQYF. For the CDR3, the DNA is TGTGCCAGCACCCCGAACTTCAATCTCCTACGCGAGCAGTACTTC.

The V and J genes are TRBV7-2 and TRBJ2-2, with 7 bases lining up with TRBD2. Unmatched junction bases numbered 15, after V lost 7 bases and J lost 7 bases. CDR3 size: 16 residues. From germline, CDR1 is SGHTA and CDR2 FQGNSA. Written as DNA, the CDR3 is TGTGCCAGCACCCTACTCCCCCCGACGGGGGGCGGGGAGCTGTTTTTT. Amino acid sequence: CASTLLPPTGGGELFF.

The V gene is TRBV18, the J gene TRBJ2-7, with 10 bases identical to TRBD1. This CDR3 has 14 amino acids. Germline values: CDR1 KGHSH, CDR2 LQKENI. V shed 3 bases and J 7 bases; nucleotides not matched to a gene: 6. CDR3 sequence (DNA): TGTGCCAGCTCACCGCCGGGACAGGGGCCAGAGCAGTACTTC. It codes for CASSPPGQGPEQYF.

V usage is TRBV4-2 and J usage is TRBJ2-3; 8 bases line up with TRBD2. Trimming took 5 bases from V and 1 from J; bases not matched to a gene: 5. Germline-derived CDR1 and CDR2 are LGHNA and YNFKEQ. CDR3 length: 15 amino acids. CDR3: CASSKSGSGTDTQYF. The CDR3 region has the DNA TGTGCCAGCAGCAAAAGCGGGAGCGGCACAGATACGCAGTATTTT.

This sequence joins TRBV4-1 and TRBJ2-1, with D uncertain. The CDR3 runs to 16 residues. CDR1 and CDR2 (germline): MGHRA, YSYEKL. The germline V and J ends were trimmed by 1 base and 1 base, with 11 bases remaining between them. Here the CDR3 DNA reads TGCGCCAGCAGCCAAGTAGACATCCTTTCCTACAATGAGCAGTTCTTC. It yields the protein CASSQVDILSYNEQFF.

This rearrangement joins TRBV6-6 to TRBJ2-2; 11 bases line up with TRBD2. Germline CDR1 and CDR2: MNHNY and SVGAGI (reference sequence). The ends lost 4 bases at V and 7 bases at J; junction bases unmatched: 5. This CDR3 is built from 15 residues. The CDR3 DNA reads TGTGCCAGCAGTTTCTTGACTAGCGGGGTCGGGGAGCTGTTTTTT. Translation: CASSFLTSGVGELFF.

The genes are TRBV5-1 and TRBJ2-5; D is unresolved. TRBJ2-7 explains the end of the DNA better; the J call may be wrong. Germline V CDR1 and CDR2: SGHRS, YFSETQ. CDR3 length: 12 residues. The CDR3 is CASSLLGYEQYF. The CDR3 DNA sequence: TGCGCCAGCAGCTTATTGGGCTACGAGCAGTACTTC.

The rearrangement joins TRBV7-2 to TRBJ1-1; D remains unclear. The germline gives CDR1 SGHTA, CDR2 FQGNSA. Trimming shortened V by 1 base and J by 1 base, and 7 bases separated the two germline ends. The CDR3 runs 14 residues. The CDR3 protein is CASSLGHQNTEAFF. The CDR3 DNA reads TGTGCCAGCAGCTTAGGACACCAGAACACTGAAGCTTTCTTT.

The rearrangement links TRBV25-1 to TRBJ2-3, with TRBD2 matching 9 bases. J gave up 4 bases and V 5 bases, and 1 base lay outside the gene matches. The CDR3 has 13 amino acids. Germline lookup yields CDR1 MGHDK and CDR2 SYGVNS. The chain's CDR3 is CASSIAGADTQYF. The CDR3 DNA is TGTGCCAGCAGTATAGCGGGGGCAGATACGCAGTATTTT.

The chain couples TRBV27 to TRBJ2-1; the match to TRBD1 covers 10 bases. Trimming took 4 bases from V and 8 from J; bases not matched to a gene: 8. The CDR3 has 15 residues. Germline V gene data show CDR1 as MNHEY and CDR2 as SMNVEV (reference sequence). The CDR3: CASSSSGTGEYEQFF. The DNA of the CDR3 is TGTGCCAGCAGTTCCTCCGGGACAGGGGAATATGAGCAGTTCTTC.